This passage covers 27 T cell receptor delta chains from one sample sequenced in a study of γδ T cells in repeated Plasmodium falciparum infection. TCRdb reapplied CATT to the multiplex PCR reads. The sample shows some 100,000 delta-chain clones, 1.4% of them seen only once. Vgamma9/Vdelta2+ and Vdelta2-negative gammadelta T cells were flow-sorted from PBMC for bulk sequencing. The sequencing sample was made of gamma-delta T cells from blood. The receptors derive from a pool of human donors (malaria-infected and uninfected, not separated).

At least ten counts were recorded for this clone. The J gene is TRDJ1, the V gene TRDV1; tentatively, D is TRDD3 (6 bases). Germline matching of the DNA provided the J gene here, since TCRdb leaves it blank. Germline CDR1 TSWWSYY, CDR2 QGS. The ends were cut back, 2 bases at V and 0 bases at J, with 16 bases in the middle. The CDR3 has 17 amino acids. DNA for the CDR3: TGTGCTCTTGGGGAAGGCCCCCTGATACGGTACACCGATAAACTCATCTTT. Translation: CALGEGPLIRYTDKLIF.

A word on this clone: A far larger clone is one base from this, pointing to a likely read error. Other DNA sequences of this sample code for an identical CDR3. The V gene is TRDV2; the J gene was not called; whether TRDD3, the table's D call, matches the DNA was not checked. Germline lookup yields CDR1 GEAIGNYY and CDR2 EKD. The length of the CDR3 is 21 residues. The CDR3 reads CACDTVPGAGGGTGSTDKLIF. The CDR3 coding sequence is TGTGCCTGTGACACCGTTCCCGGTGCTGGGGGAGGAACGGGTAGCACCGATAAACTCATTTTT.

There are a few counts of this clone. A far larger clone is a single base away, which makes a read error likely. Other nucleotide sequences in the sample specify the same CDR3. V is TRDV1 and J is TRDJ1, with 12 positions matching TRDD3. The J gene, left out of TCRdb, was set here by checking the DNA against germline. The length of the CDR3 is 23 residues. Germline loops: CDR1 TSWWSYY, CDR2 QGS. The CDR3 loop is CALGDPTTSYWGIQSPYTDKLIF. CDR3 DNA: TGTGCTCTGGGGGATCCCACGACTTCCTACTGGGGGATACAGTCCCCGTACACCGATAAACTCATCTTT.

On this clone: The protein that TCRdb holds for this DNA derives from a much larger clone and differs from the translated DNA at residue 6, which likely indicates a read error; the protein shown here is translated from the DNA. The chain uses TRDV1 and TRDJ1; TRDD3 matches at 8 bases. Assignment of the J gene here rests on matching the DNA to germline, because TCRdb gives none. This CDR3 spans 25 amino acids. Germline V gene lookup returns CDR1 TSWWSYY and CDR2 QGS. V lost 1 base to trimming and J lost 0 bases; unmatched junction nucleotides: 31. DNA of the CDR3: TGTGCTCTTGGGGAACCATCCCTCCCTACGGCCTGGGGGACCTCTTTGCTCCGGTACACCGATAAACTCATCTTT. Protein: CALGEPSLPTAWGTSLLRYTDKLIF.

About this clone: TCRdb's protein, taken from a much larger clone, differs from this DNA's translation at residue 16, likely owing to a read error; the protein displayed comes from the DNA. J gene calling gave no result, while the V gene is TRDV1. Germline V gene sequence: CDR1 TSWWSYY, CDR2 QGS. The CDR3 is 17 amino acids. The CDR3 coding sequence is TGTGCTCTTGGGGAACTCACAGCTCCTCTCTGTGCCGATAAACTCACCTTT. It is translated as CALGELTAPLCADKLTF.

A note on this clone: The mismatch at residue 7 between this DNA's translation and the TCRdb protein of a much larger clone likely reflects a read error; the protein shown is translated from the DNA. J is TRDJ1 and V is TRDV2, with TRDD3 identical over 12 bases. Matching the DNA to germline supplied the J gene, which TCRdb does not give. V shed 0 bases, J shed 8 bases, and the junction held 24 bases outside the gene matches. This CDR3 spans 21 amino acids. Germline lookup yields CDR1 GEAIGNYY and CDR2 EKD. CDR3 amino acids: CACDTVPSLQADLGDTLKLIF. In nucleotides, the CDR3 is TGTGCCTGTGACACCGTCCCCTCCTTACAAGCGGACCTGGGGGATACGCTAAAACTCATCTTT.

Notes on this clone: The protein given by TCRdb reflects a much larger clone and differs at residues 17 and 18 from this DNA's translation, likely from a read error; the protein shown is the DNA's translation. This rearrangement joins TRDV2 to TRDJ3, with 11 bases matching TRDD3. This CDR3 region has 25 residues. Germline assignment: CDR1 GEAIGNYY and CDR2 EKD. CDR3: CACDTSPSGLGDKATYPCDTRQMFF. CDR3 nucleotides: TGTGCCTGTGACACATCGCCTAGTGGACTGGGGGATAAGGCCACCTACCCCTGTGACACCCGACAGATGTTTTTC.

Regarding this clone: At one end, the junction sequence differs from germline, possibly due to a read error. The rearrangement joins TRDV1 to TRDJ1; 8 bases fit TRDD3. The J gene is absent in TCRdb and was assigned here via DNA matching to germline. The CDR3 is made up of 16 amino acids. Germline assignment: CDR1 TSWWSYY and CDR2 QGS. This chain's CDR3 is CSGEPFWGTYTDKLIF. The DNA for the CDR3 is TGCTCTGGGGAACCATTCTGGGGGACCTACACCGATAAACTCATCTTT.

A few counts support this clone. The protein recorded in TCRdb matches a much larger clone and deviates from this DNA's translation at residue 17, suggesting a read error; the protein here is obtained by translating the DNA. This sequence joins TRDV1 and TRDJ1; 10 bases are a match to TRDD3. The J gene, not given by TCRdb, was assigned here from a germline match of the nucleotide sequence. V was clipped by 5 bases and J by 4 bases; unmatched bases: 31. The V gene's germline CDR1 is TSWWSYY and CDR2 QGS. This CDR3 has 23 amino acids. The CDR3 spells CALGSTSLSHRTYTGGCGDKLIF. CDR3 coding DNA: TGTGCTCTTGGGTCGACGTCCTTGTCCCACCGGACGTATACTGGGGGATGCGGCGATAAACTCATCTTT.

The rearrangement links TRDV1 to TRDJ2, with TRDD3 matching 13 bases. TCRdb gives no J gene; it was assigned here by matching the DNA to germline. From germline, CDR1 is TSWWSYY and CDR2 QGS. The V and J ends lost 0 bases and 6 bases, in that order; junction bases with no gene match: 43. The CDR3 is made up of 30 amino acids. The CDR3 DNA reads TGTGCTCTTGGGGAACTATCCATTCCTTCCTTCATGATACTGGGGGATACGCCGAGTAACTCACCCCCTACATCAGCACAACTCTTCTTT. Protein: CALGELSIPSFMILGDTPSNSPPTSAQLFF.

In this sample, this clone turned up a few times. The protein given by TCRdb reflects a much larger clone and differs at residue 3 from this DNA's translation, likely from a read error; the protein shown is the DNA's translation. CDR3 in amino acids: CARDTHCLPGRSDNSWDTRQMFF. In nucleotides, the CDR3 is TGTGCCCGTGACACCCATTGCCTTCCGGGCCGCTCGGATAACTCCTGGGACACCCGACAGATGTTTTTC. V and J are TRDV2 and TRDJ3; D may be TRDD2 (6 bases). This CDR3 spans 23 amino acids. The germline CDR1 and CDR2 sequences are GEAIGNYY and EKD.

This clone was recorded a few times. The protein held in TCRdb is that of a much larger clone and does not match this DNA's translation at residue 9, likely because of a read error; the protein shown is translated from the DNA. The chain employs TRDV2 and TRDJ1; 9 positions match TRDD3. Here the J gene was assigned by germline matching of the DNA, as TCRdb has none. The CDR3 length is 16 residues. Germline assignment: CDR1 GEAIGNYY and CDR2 EKD. The trim removed 2 bases at V and 8 bases at J, leaving 14 bases unmatched. CDR3 in DNA: TGTGCCTGTGACAATCTGGGGGATTCCCACACCCTAAAACTCATCTTT. It translates to CACDNLGDSHTLKLIF.

To note about this clone: This likely stems from a read error, as it lies one base from a far larger clone. Other DNA sequences of this sample code for an identical CDR3. Here the CDR3 reads CALGNWSRVLEGNTDKLIF. The CDR3, as DNA: TGTGCACTTGGGAACTGGAGCCGCGTACTGGAGGGGAACACCGATAAACTCATCTTT. The chain combines TRDV1 with TRDJ1, with D maybe TRDD3 (5 bases). CDR1 and CDR2 from the germline V gene are TSWWSYY and QGS. The CDR3 sequence is 19 residues long.

This clone was observed a few times. TCRdb shows a much larger clone's protein in place of this DNA's translation, and the two differ at residue 12, likely through a read error; the protein shown is translated from the DNA. The J segment was not called; the V segment is TRDV2; TRDD3, the table's D call, lacks a check against the DNA. The CDR3 extends over 14 amino acids. Germline V CDR1 and CDR2: GEAIGNYY, EKD. CDR3: CACDTGGILDKPIF. CDR3 DNA sequence: TGTGCCTGTGACACGGGGGGGATACTCGATAAACCCATCTTT.

Details on this clone: A far larger clone lies a single base away; this is likely a read error. The same CDR3 is also encoded by other DNA sequences in this sample. The rearrangement joins TRDV1 to TRDJ1; D might be TRDD3 (9 bases). No J gene is reported in TCRdb; it was inferred here by comparing the DNA with germline. Germline V CDR1 and CDR2: TSWWSYY, QGS. The CDR3 has 21 residues. The CDR3 DNA sequence: TGCGCTCTTGGGGGGGCCTTCCTAAGCCGTACTGGGGGAAAGTACACCGATAAACTCATCTTT. Amino acids: CALGGAFLSRTGGKYTDKLIF.

This clone has at least ten counts. A far larger clone differs by one base, so this is likely a read error. Other nucleotide sequences in the sample specify the same CDR3. Here the CDR3 reads CALGEYTDKLIF. CDR3 DNA: TGTGCTCTTGGGGAGTACACCGATAAACTCATCTTT. The V and J genes are TRDV1 and TRDJ1; D not resolved. V was trimmed by 3 bases and J by 0 bases, leaving 2 bases between them. This CDR3 contains 12 residues. Germline V gene sequence: CDR1 TSWWSYY, CDR2 QGS.

This clone showed up just a few times. The listed TCRdb protein conflicts with the DNA translation at residue 9, and the protein shown is translated directly from the DNA. The CDR3: CALGEKQDLLLYWGIKFSDKLIF. DNA for the CDR3: TGTGCTCTTGGGGAAAAACAGGACTTGCTACTTTACTGGGGGATAAAGTTCTCCGATAAACTCATCTTT. The V gene is TRDV1, the J gene TRDJ1; 11 bases align to TRDD3. Germline V gene sequence: CDR1 TSWWSYY, CDR2 QGS. The J segment lost 3 bases and the V segment lost 2 bases, leaving 26 bases of the junction unmatched. The CDR3 sequence is 23 residues long.

Ten or more counts support this clone. For this DNA, TCRdb reports the protein of a much larger clone, which diverges at residue 13, most likely from a read error; the protein presented here is translated directly from the DNA. The CDR3 bases are TGTGCCTTTCCCTCCCAATTTACTGGGGGATCCGCTTGGGGAACCGATAAACTCATCTTT. Its protein product is CAFPSQFTGGSAWGTDKLIF. The chain has TRDV3 and TRDJ1; TRDD3 matches 10 bases. With 2 bases clipped from V and 2 bases from J, the junction kept 23 bases outside the gene matches. The CDR3 sequence is 20 residues long. CDR1 and CDR2 from the germline V gene are TVYSNPD and GDNSRS (reference sequence). Supplemented by reference TRDV3 and TRDJ1, the full variable domain reads CDKVTQSSPDQTVASGSEVVLLCTYDTVYSNPDLFWYRIRPDYSFQFVFYGDNSRSEGADFTQGRFSVKHILTQKAFHLVISPVRTEDSATYYCAFPSQFTGGSAWGTDKLIFGKGTRVTVEP.

Worth noting for this clone: A read error is the likely source, as a far larger clone sits one nucleotide away. Other DNA sequences in the same sample also yield this CDR3. No J gene call was made, and the V gene is TRDV1; the tabulated D call, TRDD3, remains unverified against the DNA. Germline CDR1 TSWWSYY, CDR2 QGS. The CDR3 length is 22 residues. CDR3 residues: CALGDGILLPQYWGTLPDKLIF. For the CDR3, the DNA is TGTGCTCTTGGGGATGGAATCCTTCTGCCGCAGTACTGGGGGACACTACCCGATAAGCTCATCTTT.

This clone was recorded at least ten times. A far larger clone is one nucleotide away, so this likely arose from a read error. The same CDR3 arises from other DNA sequences in this sample as well. The chain uses TRDV2 and TRDJ3; D gene ambiguous. TCRdb supplies no J gene; here it was assigned by aligning the nucleotide sequence to germline. V was pared by 2 bases and J by 1 base, with 2 bases between. CDR1 is GEAIGNYY, CDR2 EKD, per germline. This CDR3 has 14 amino acids. The chain's CDR3 is CACDSSWDTRQMFF. In DNA, the CDR3 is TGTGCCTGTGACAGTTCCTGGGACACCCGACAGATGTTTTTC.

In the case of this clone: TCRdb shows a much larger clone's protein in place of this DNA's translation, and the two differ at residue 6, likely through a read error; the protein shown is translated from the DNA. The chain recombines TRDV1 with TRDJ2; D possibly corresponds to TRDD3 (5 bases). TCRdb leaves out the J gene; it was filled in here by matching the DNA to germline. V was trimmed by 4 bases and J by 6 bases, leaving 15 bases between them. CDR3 length: 15 amino acids. Germline CDR1 is TSWWSYY and CDR2 is QGS. CDR3 in amino acids: CALGAATWGPAQLFF. In DNA form, the CDR3 reads TGTGCTCTTGGGGCGGCTACTTGGGGCCCAGCACAACTCTTCTTT.

Comments on this clone: A far larger clone is off by one base, so a read error is likely. Other nucleotide sequences in the sample specify the same CDR3. The V gene is TRDV2, the J gene TRDJ1; 7 nucleotides match TRDD3. Germline CDR1 GEAIGNYY, CDR2 EKD. The CDR3 is 19 residues long. V was clipped by 3 bases and J by 0 bases; unmatched bases: 18. The DNA of the CDR3 is TGTGCCTGTGACTCCATAGGGGTCGTTACCGGGGGATACACCGATAAACTCATCTTT. Protein: CACDSIGVVTGGYTDKLIF.

Worth noting for this clone: A far larger clone lies a single base away; this is likely a read error. Other DNA sequences from this sample encode an identical CDR3 as well. This sequence joins TRDV2 and TRDJ1; D might be TRDD2 or TRDD3, each matching 5 bases. TCRdb carries no J gene annotation; the J gene was assigned here by matching the DNA with germline. The ends were cut back, 7 bases at V and 0 bases at J, with 17 bases in the middle. The CDR3 is 15 amino acids. Germline loops: CDR1 GEAIGNYY, CDR2 EKD. The CDR3 spells CAWAYGGSYTDKLIF. The CDR3 region has the DNA TGTGCCTGGGCCTACGGGGGGTCGTACACCGATAAACTCATCTTT.

The table lists this clone with many counts. The protein that TCRdb holds for this DNA derives from a much larger clone and differs from the translated DNA at residue 14, which likely indicates a read error; the protein shown here is translated from the DNA. V gene TRDV1 combines with J gene TRDJ1; 8 bases match TRDD3. TCRdb records no J gene; here it was assigned by comparing the DNA to germline. V shed 6 bases and J 0 bases; nucleotides not matched to a gene: 36. The CDR3 has 25 residues. CDR1 is TSWWSYY, CDR2 QGS, per germline. CDR3 residues: CALGIGWRPPIWGTPEESYTDKLIF. The CDR3 DNA reads TGTGCTCTTGGAATAGGGTGGCGACCTCCCATCTGGGGGACACCCGAAGAATCGTACACCGATAAACTCATCTTT.

With regard to this clone: One base separates it from a far larger clone, so it is likely a read error. Additional DNA sequences in this sample encode the identical CDR3. The J gene is TRDJ1, the V gene TRDV1; TRDD3 might be the D (5 bases). Germline CDR1 reads TSWWSYY; CDR2 reads QGS. The CDR3 runs to 19 residues. The CDR3 sequence is CALGELRATLAGSNHGLIF. Written as DNA, the CDR3 is TGTGCCCTTGGGGAACTAAGGGCCACCCTTGCGGGATCCAATCATGGGCTCATCTTT.

This clone was found a few times. The TCRdb protein, from a much larger clone, departs from this DNA's translation at residue 11, likely by read error; the protein shown derives from the DNA. This chain connects TRDV1 to TRDJ1, with TRDD2 as a possible D gene (7 bases). The V and J ends lost 4 bases and 3 bases respectively, with 27 bases between them. Germline CDR1 and CDR2: TSWWSYY and QGS. This CDR3 is built from 19 residues. DNA for the CDR3: TGTGCTCTTGGGGGTCCCACTTCCTATCGAGTGATACGACCCGATAAACTCATCTTT. Translation gives CALGGPTSYRVIRPDKLIF.

V usage is TRDV2 and J usage is TRDJ3, with D perhaps matching TRDD3 (6 bases). No J gene is reported in TCRdb; it was inferred here by comparing the DNA with germline. The CDR3 spans 18 residues. The germline V and J ends were trimmed by 2 bases and 1 base, with 14 bases remaining between them. Germline CDR1 reads GEAIGNYY; CDR2 reads EKD. CDR3 amino acids: CACDILGLPSWDTRQMFF. The CDR3 bases are TGTGCCTGTGACATACTGGGCCTCCCTTCCTGGGACACCCGACAGATGTTTTTC.